This passage covers 2 T cell receptor beta chains from one sample sequenced in a study of PD-1 blockade in classical Hodgkin lymphoma. Generated by immunoSEQ multiplex PCR, the TCRdb table keeps only in-frame clones and is missing some. The data show about 150,000 clones, around four fifths seen once. All patients experienced relapse after autologous stem cell transplantation, and brentuximab vedotin exposure was variable. The material was peripheral blood mononuclear cells (PBMCs), obtained before the second cycle of nivolumab. These receptors came from a human donor with classical Hodgkin lymphoma.

The gene calls are TRBV7-3 and TRBJ2-5, with TRBD2 matching 8 bases. The germline CDR1 and CDR2 sequences are SGHTA and FQGTGA. The trim removed 5 bases at V and 5 bases at J, leaving 16 bases unmatched. CDR3 length equals 17 residues. CDR3 loop: CASSPGTSRGTGETQYF. In DNA, the CDR3 is TGTGCCAGCAGCCCGGGGACTAGTAGGGGTACGGGGGAGACCCAGTACTTC.

V gene TRBV11-2 combines with J gene TRBJ2-2; perhaps D is TRBD1 or TRBD2 (5 bases each). The CDR3 has 14 amino acids. Trimming removed 3 bases at V and 4 bases at J, with 9 bases between. Germline CDR1 reads SGHAT; CDR2 reads FQNNGV. The CDR3 DNA follows: TGTGCCAGCAGCTTCGAGGGGATCACCGGGGAGCTGTTTTTT. Amino acid sequence: CASSFEGITGELFF.